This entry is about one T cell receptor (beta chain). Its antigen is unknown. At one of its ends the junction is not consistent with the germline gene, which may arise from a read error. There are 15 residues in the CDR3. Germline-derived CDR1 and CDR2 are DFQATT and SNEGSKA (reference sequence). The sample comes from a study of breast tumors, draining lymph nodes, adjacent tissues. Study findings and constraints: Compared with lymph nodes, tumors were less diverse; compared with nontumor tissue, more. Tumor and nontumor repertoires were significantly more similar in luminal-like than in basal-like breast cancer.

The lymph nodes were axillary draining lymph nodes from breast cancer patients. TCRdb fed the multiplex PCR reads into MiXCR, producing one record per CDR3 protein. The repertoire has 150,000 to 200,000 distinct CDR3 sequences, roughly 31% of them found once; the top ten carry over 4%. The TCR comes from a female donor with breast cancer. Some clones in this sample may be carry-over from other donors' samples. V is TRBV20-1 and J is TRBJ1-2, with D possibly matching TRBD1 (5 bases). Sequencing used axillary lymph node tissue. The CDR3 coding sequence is TGCAGTGCCAGAGATCTGGTGGGGGGTAGGTCTGGCTACACCTTC. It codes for CSARDLVGGRSGYTF.